This section outlines one TCR beta chain sequence together with its context. No antigen is known for it. TCRdb's table, derived via immunoSEQ multiplex PCR, lists solely in-frame clones and lacks some. The sample contains about 78,000 clones, 90% of which appear only once. The sample is drawn from a study of T cell responses to AZD1222 COVID-19 vaccine. The study, taken as a whole, reports: Dominant at 160-218 and 743-854, vaccine-associated CD4 TCRs also spanned spike.

Germline V gene data show CDR1 as KGHSH and CDR2 as LQKENI. This CDR3 contains 16 residues. The junction had 6 bases not matched to a gene; V was cut back by 3 bases and J by 3 bases. The receptor was derived from an adult who received the AZD1222 COVID-19 vaccine. The rearrangement joins TRBV18 to TRBJ2-3, with 10 bases identical to TRBD2. This specimen was peripheral blood, taken 28 days after the second AZD1222 dose. The CDR3 sequence is CASSPPASGGTDTQYF. In DNA form, the CDR3 reads TGTGCCAGCTCACCGCCGGCTAGCGGGGGTACAGATACGCAGTATTTT.